The sample holds one count of the clone carrying this TCR beta chain. Its antigen is as yet unknown. The data were obtained in a study of early stage breast cancer tumors. Whole-study findings and limits: Compared with adjacent normal breast, tumors showed around 2.5-fold denser, more clonal T cells.

This CDR3 spans 17 amino acids. Trimming removed 2 bases from V and 1 base from J; junction bases left unmatched: 7. The germline CDR1 and CDR2 sequences are SGHNT and YYREEE (reference sequence). Assay used: immunoSEQ multiplex PCR; TCRdb lists only in-frame clones, some missing. The sample holds 8,500 to 10,000 clones, 60% to 85% seen once. The sequenced sample consisted of normal breast tissue next to the tumor. The clonotype originates from a person aged 35-55 years with breast cancer. V usage is TRBV5-4 and J usage is TRBJ2-2; TRBD1 matches 8 bases. The CDR3, as DNA: TGTGCCAGCAGCTTCCGGACAGGGAGGAGGAACACCGGGGAGCTGTTTTTT. It specifies CASSFRTGRRNTGELFF.